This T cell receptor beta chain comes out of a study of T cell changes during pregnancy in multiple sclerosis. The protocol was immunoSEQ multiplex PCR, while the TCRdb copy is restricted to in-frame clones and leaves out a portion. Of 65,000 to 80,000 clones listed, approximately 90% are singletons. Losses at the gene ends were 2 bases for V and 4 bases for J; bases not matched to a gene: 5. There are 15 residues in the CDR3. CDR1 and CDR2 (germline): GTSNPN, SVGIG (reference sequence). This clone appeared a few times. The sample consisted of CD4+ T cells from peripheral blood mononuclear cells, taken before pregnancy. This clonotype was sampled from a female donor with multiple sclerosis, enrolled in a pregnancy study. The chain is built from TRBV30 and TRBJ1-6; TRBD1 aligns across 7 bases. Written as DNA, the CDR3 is TGTGCCTGGAGTACCGGGACAGCTTATAATTCACCCCTCCACTTT. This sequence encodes CAWSTGTAYNSPLHF.